Listed here are 32 T cell receptor beta chains from one sample, sequenced in a study of shared clonotypes between healthy human individuals. Method: immunoSEQ multiplex PCR; TCRdb's copy keeps in-frame clones and lacks some. In the table there are 2,100,000 or so clones, approximately 95% of which are singletons. Source material: naive CD4+ T cells sorted from blood. Subset: CD45RA+ positively selected. The receptors shown here come from a man between 18 and 29 years old in good health.

The V gene is TRBV6-1, the J gene TRBJ2-5; D might be TRBD2 (5 bases). CDR1 and CDR2 (germline): MNHNS, SASEGT. V was clipped by 7 bases and J by 5 bases, with 11 bases between them. The CDR3 contains 12 residues. CDR3 in amino acids: CASKSGVETQYF. The CDR3 nucleotides read TGTGCCAGCAAATCCGGGGTTGAGACCCAGTACTTC.

This clone has a handful of counts. This chain uses TRBV18 with TRBJ1-5, with D unresolved. Trimming took 3 bases from V and 4 from J, leaving 10 bases between them. The CDR3 runs 14 residues. CDR1 is KGHSH, CDR2 LQKENI, per germline. CDR3: CASSPFKGNQPQHF. The CDR3 DNA reads as TGTGCCAGCTCACCTTTTAAGGGAAATCAGCCCCAGCATTTT.

About this clone itself: Other nucleotide sequences in the sample specify the same CDR3. The rearrangement joins TRBV10-3 to TRBJ2-5, with TRBD1 matching over 8 bases. Germline V gene data show CDR1 as ENHRY and CDR2 as SYGVKD. The CDR3 consists of 13 residues. Unmatched junction bases numbered 3, after V lost 8 bases and J lost 1 base. The CDR3 region is CAIGQGGQETQYF. The CDR3 nucleotides are TGTGCCATCGGACAGGGCGGCCAAGAGACCCAGTACTTC.

The chain combines TRBV27 with TRBJ2-7; D gene unclear. V lost 2 bases and J lost 0, with 11 bases in between. The CDR3 length is 15 residues. Per the germline V gene, CDR1 is MNHEY and CDR2 is SMNVEV (reference sequence). Here the CDR3 reads CASSLRPASSYEQYF. DNA of the CDR3: TGTGCCAGCAGTTTAAGGCCTGCCAGCTCCTACGAGCAGTACTTC.

Worth noting for this clone: The sample contains more than one DNA sequence encoding this CDR3. V gene TRBV15 combines with J gene TRBJ1-5; D not resolved. This CDR3 contains 13 residues. Trimming pared 0 bases from V and 4 bases from J, leaving 4 bases between. CDR1 and CDR2 from the germline V gene are LNHNV and YYDKDF (reference sequence). CDR3 DNA sequence: TGTGCCACCAGCAGAGAGGCAAATCAGCCCCAGCATTTT. Amino acid sequence: CATSREANQPQHF.

V is TRBV6-1 and J is TRBJ1-2, with 8 bases aligning to TRBD1. Germline CDR1 reads MNHNS; CDR2 reads SASEGT. With 7 bases clipped from V and 4 bases from J, the junction kept 5 bases outside the gene matches. The CDR3 spans 13 residues. DNA for the CDR3: TGTGCCAGCACGGGACAGGAACTCTATGGCTACACCTTC. Its protein product is CASTGQELYGYTF.

The V gene is TRBV5-1, the J gene TRBJ2-7; D is ambiguous. The CDR3 sequence is 15 residues long. Trimming left V 0 bases short and J 8 bases short, with 18 bases between. Looked up from germline, CDR1 is SGHRS and CDR2 is YFSETQ. The CDR3 nucleotides read TGCGCCAGCAGCTTGGATGATGCAGGAACTACGAAGCAGTACTTC. Protein sequence: CASSLDDAGTTKQYF. Full variable domain (remainder filled in from reference TRBV5-1 and TRBJ2-7): KAGVTQTPRYLIKTRGQQVTLSCSPISGHRSVSWYQQTPGQGLQFLFEYFSETQRNKGNFPGRFSGRQFSNSRSEMNVSTLELGDSALYLCASSLDDAGTTKQYFGPGTRLTVT.

The CDR3 nucleotides read TGTGCCAGCAGTGTGTTTGGAGACACCGGGGAGCTGTTTTTT. Translation: CASSVFGDTGELFF. This sequence joins TRBV2 and TRBJ2-2; no definite D call. Germline V gene sequence: CDR1 SNHLY, CDR2 FYNNEI. Between the trimmed V and J ends, which lost 4 bases and 3 bases, there was a span of 9 bases. This CDR3 is 14 amino acids long.

The V call is TRBV6-5, the J call TRBJ1-3; no reliable D call. CDR1 is MNHEY and CDR2 is SVGAGI in the germline V gene. This CDR3 comprises 15 residues. Trimming took 2 bases from V and 1 from J, leaving 9 bases between them. The CDR3 loop is CASSYGRTSGNTIYF. In DNA, the CDR3 is TGTGCCAGCAGTTACGGACGGACTTCTGGAAACACCATATATTTT.

J is TRBJ2-7 and V is TRBV4-3; 9 nucleotides line up with TRBD1. With V trimmed by 0 bases and J by 4 bases, 7 bases remained unmatched. CDR1 and CDR2 (germline): LGHNA, YSLEER. The CDR3 has 16 residues. The CDR3 loop reads CASSQDAGQGSYEQYF. The CDR3 nucleotides are TGCGCCAGCAGCCAAGATGCGGGACAGGGATCATACGAGCAGTACTTC.

As to this clone: Other DNA variants within this sample encode the same CDR3. The chain is built from TRBV6-1 and TRBJ2-6; possibly TRBD2 for D (7 bases). The CDR3 is 15 amino acids. Germline CDR1 MNHNS, CDR2 SASEGT. Between the trimmed V and J ends, which lost 6 bases and 2 bases, there was a span of 11 bases. The CDR3 loop reads CASRSGGAGANVLTF. The CDR3 nucleotides are TGTGCCAGCAGGTCGGGGGGCGCTGGGGCCAACGTCCTGACTTTC.

The chain joins TRBV5-6 to TRBJ2-7; 8 bases align to TRBD1. There are 15 residues in the CDR3. CDR1 is SGHDT and CDR2 is YYEEEE in the germline V gene. V lost 6 bases to trimming and J lost 4 bases; unmatched junction nucleotides: 12. The chain's CDR3 is CASTGAGTGHYEQYF. Written as DNA, the CDR3 is TGTGCCAGCACCGGTGCCGGGACAGGACATTACGAGCAGTACTTC. The whole variable domain, filled in from reference TRBV5-6 and TRBJ2-7, reads DAGVTQSPTHLIKTRGQQVTLRCSPKSGHDTVSWYQQALGQGPQFIFQYYEEEERQRGNFPDRFSGHQFPNYSSELNVNALLLGDSALYLCASTGAGTGHYEQYFGPGTRLTVT.

V gene TRBV19 combines with J gene TRBJ2-2; 11 positions match TRBD1. The germline V gene encodes CDR1 LNHDA and CDR2 SQIVND (reference sequence). After removal of 4 bases from V and 5 bases from J, the junction contained 9 bases not matched to a gene. The CDR3 consists of 17 residues. The CDR3 DNA reads TGTGCCAGTAGTACCTTGCGGACAGGGGGCCGAACCGGGGAGCTGTTTTTT. This encodes CASSTLRTGGRTGELFF. Looking up the rest from reference TRBV19 and TRBJ2-2 gives the full variable domain: DGGITQSPKYLFRKEGQNVTLSCEQNLNHDAMYWYRQDPGQGLRLIYYSQIVNDFQKGDIAEGYSVSREKKESFPLTVTSAQKNPTAFYLCASSTLRTGGRTGELFFGEGSRLTVL.

This clone was picked up one time. The V call is TRBV6-6, the J call TRBJ1-3, with 8 bases identical to TRBD1. CDR1 is MNHNY, CDR2 SVGAGI, per germline (reference sequence). After removal of 3 bases from V and 3 bases from J, the junction contained 4 bases not matched to a gene. The CDR3 runs to 15 residues. The CDR3 nucleotides are TGTGCCAGCAGTTATCGGACAGGGAATGGAAACACCATATATTTT. It specifies CASSYRTGNGNTIYF.

V usage is TRBV2 and J usage is TRBJ1-1; a weak D match, TRBD1 (6 bases). The germline gives CDR1 SNHLY, CDR2 FYNNEI. This CDR3 has 16 amino acids. V lost 3 bases and J 6 bases, leaving 20 bases between the germline ends. The CDR3 loop reads CASSDPMRGLIAEAFF. The CDR3 bases are TGTGCCAGCAGTGACCCGATGAGGGGGTTGATCGCTGAAGCTTTCTTT.

This clone was seen only once. The rearrangement links TRBV6-5 to TRBJ2-7; no clear D gene. This CDR3 comprises 14 residues. V shed 6 bases and J shed 0 bases, with 12 bases lying between them. In germline, CDR1 is MNHEY, CDR2 SVGAGI. CDR3 nucleotides: TGTGCCAGCAGCCCGAGACGTCCCTCCTACGAGCAGTACTTC. Its translation is CASSPRRPSYEQYF.

A remark on this clone: Other nucleotide sequences in the sample specify the same CDR3. This chain uses TRBV7-2 with TRBJ2-1; D is possibly TRBD1 or TRBD2 (5 bases each). Germline V gene data show CDR1 as SGHTA and CDR2 as FQGNSA. Trimming removed 3 bases at V and 4 bases at J, with 10 bases between. This CDR3 comprises 14 residues. CDR3 DNA: TGTGCCAGCAGCTTCTCGGGGACGTACAATGAGCAGTTCTTC. Its translation: CASSFSGTYNEQFF.

This rearrangement joins TRBV6-1 to TRBJ2-7; D is undetermined. From germline, CDR1 is MNHNS and CDR2 SASEGT. This CDR3 comprises 15 residues. The V gene lost 5 bases and the J gene lost 3 bases, with 17 bases spanning the gap. The CDR3 DNA reads as TGTGCCAGCAGTTCATCACCAGGTGTCAGCTACGAGCAGTACTTC. Protein sequence: CASSSSPGVSYEQYF.

J is TRBJ1-6 and V is TRBV18; possible D gene TRBD1, 6 bases. V lost 1 base and J 7 bases, leaving 11 bases between the germline ends. From germline, CDR1 is KGHSH and CDR2 LQKENI. The CDR3 totals 15 residues. The CDR3 protein is CASSPRGRGNSPLHF. CDR3 in DNA: TGTGCCAGCTCACCACGGGGGCGCGGGAATTCACCCCTCCACTTT.

The rearrangement links TRBV9 to TRBJ2-2, with D possibly being TRBD1 (5 bases). The J call may be mistaken, given a closer DNA end match to TRBJ1-3. Germline loops: CDR1 SGDLS, CDR2 YYNGEE. This CDR3 is 15 amino acids long. The CDR3 is CASSVDHTGGNTIYF. The DNA of the CDR3 is TGTGCCAGCAGCGTAGATCATACAGGTGGAAACACCATATATTTT.

The chain is built from TRBV27 and TRBJ1-1, with D uncertain. V shed 2 bases and J shed 1 base, with 17 bases lying between them. Per the germline V gene, CDR1 is MNHEY and CDR2 is SMNVEV (reference sequence). This CDR3 is 17 amino acids long. The CDR3 DNA reads as TGTGCCAGCAGTTTACTCACCCCCCGGCTTTCGAACACTGAAGCTTTCTTT. The encoded protein is CASSLLTPRLSNTEAFF.

This chain connects TRBV10-3 to TRBJ2-5; the D gene is possibly TRBD2 (6 bases). V lost 4 bases and J lost 1, with 10 bases in between. This CDR3 has 14 residues. CDR1 and CDR2 from the germline V gene are ENHRY and SYGVKD. The CDR3 coding sequence is TGTGCCATCAGTGGGGAGGTGGGCCAAGAGACCCAGTACTTC. This gives the protein CAISGEVGQETQYF.

This chain joins TRBV2 and TRBJ2-5; 7 bases agree with TRBD1. CDR3 length equals 14 residues. Germline lookup yields CDR1 SNHLY and CDR2 FYNNEI. The V segment lost 8 bases and the J segment 5 bases; nucleotides outside the gene matches: 11. DNA of the CDR3: TGTGCCAGCTCTAGGCAGACAGGGTGGGAGACCCAGTACTTC. It translates to CASSRQTGWETQYF.

The chain recombines TRBV5-1 with TRBJ2-4; 7 bases are a match to TRBD1. V lost 4 bases and J lost 0; bases outside the gene matches: 10. CDR3 length equals 17 residues. Per the germline V gene, CDR1 is SGHRS and CDR2 is YFSETQ. This CDR3 is CASSDPPGQLAKNIQYF. The CDR3 coding sequence is TGCGCCAGCAGCGATCCCCCGGGACAGCTAGCCAAAAACATTCAGTACTTC.

This chain joins TRBV6-5 and TRBJ1-6, with 9 nucleotides matching TRBD1. The CDR3 sequence is 14 residues long. With V trimmed by 4 bases and J by 14 bases, 9 bases remained unmatched. Germline loops: CDR1 MNHEY, CDR2 SVGAGI. CDR3 coding DNA: TGTGCCAGCAGTTCCCCGACAGGGGGTGTATCCCTCCACTTT. Translating gives CASSSPTGGVSLHF.

The V gene is TRBV7-6, the J gene TRBJ1-4; D unresolved. Germline CDR1 SGHVS, CDR2 FNYEAQ. This CDR3 region has 15 residues. Trimming cost V 3 bases and J 4 bases, with 12 bases left between them. The CDR3, as DNA: TGTGCCAGCAGCTTGGATGCGACCTTTAATGAAAAACTGTTTTTT. It translates to CASSLDATFNEKLFF.

This chain uses TRBV6-1 with TRBJ1-2; tentatively, D is TRBD1 (5 bases). Looked up from germline, CDR1 is MNHNS and CDR2 is SASEGT. V was trimmed by 6 bases and J by 5 bases, leaving 10 bases between them. The CDR3 is 12 amino acids. CDR3 region: CASSPTEYGYTF. As DNA, the CDR3 is TGTGCCAGCAGCCCGACAGAATATGGCTACACCTTC.

This chain joins TRBV28 and TRBJ1-3, with D possibly TRBD1 on 6 matching bases. With 11 bases removed from V and 6 bases from J, the gap between germline ends came to 26 bases. This CDR3 contains 16 residues. Germline-derived CDR1 and CDR2 are MDHEN and SYDVKM. The CDR3 loop reads CASQTSGVQGKNTIYF. CDR3 coding DNA: TGTGCCTCCCAAACCTCCGGGGTACAGGGAAAAAACACCATATATTTT.

CDR3 bases: TGCGCCAGCAGCTTGTCTCCCTACGGGGACACTGAAGCTTTCTTT. Its protein is CASSLSPYGDTEAFF. The gene calls are TRBV5-1 and TRBJ1-1, with D unresolved. The CDR3 has 15 residues. Trimming left V 1 base short and J 3 bases short, with 13 bases between. Germline CDR1 SGHRS, CDR2 YFSETQ.

The chain combines TRBV18 with TRBJ2-7; TRBD1 matches 12 bases. This CDR3 spans 17 amino acids. The J segment lost 8 bases and the V segment lost 3 bases, leaving 14 bases of the junction unmatched. Germline CDR1 reads KGHSH; CDR2 reads LQKENI. The CDR3 DNA reads TGTGCCAGCTCACCCGTCGGGGGACAGGGGGCTAGTGAAAAGCAGTACTTC. Translating it yields CASSPVGGQGASEKQYF.

Note on this clone: An end of the junction differs from the germline gene, which may be a read error. The chain recombines TRBV5-1 with TRBJ1-2; D not certain. This CDR3 comprises 13 residues. Per the germline V gene, CDR1 is SGHRS and CDR2 is YFSETQ. CDR3 region: CASSPLEEGPFFF. The CDR3 coding sequence is TGCGCCAGCAGCCCCCTCGAGGAAGGCCCCTTCTTCTTC.

The chain is built from TRBV2 and TRBJ2-7; D might be TRBD1 (5 bases). This CDR3 is built from 13 residues. Per the germline V gene, CDR1 is SNHLY and CDR2 is FYNNEI. Trimming cost V 2 bases and J 0 bases, with 5 bases left between them. CDR3 coding DNA: TGTGCCAGCAGTGAAAGGGGCTCCTACGAGCAGTACTTC. Amino acids: CASSERGSYEQYF.